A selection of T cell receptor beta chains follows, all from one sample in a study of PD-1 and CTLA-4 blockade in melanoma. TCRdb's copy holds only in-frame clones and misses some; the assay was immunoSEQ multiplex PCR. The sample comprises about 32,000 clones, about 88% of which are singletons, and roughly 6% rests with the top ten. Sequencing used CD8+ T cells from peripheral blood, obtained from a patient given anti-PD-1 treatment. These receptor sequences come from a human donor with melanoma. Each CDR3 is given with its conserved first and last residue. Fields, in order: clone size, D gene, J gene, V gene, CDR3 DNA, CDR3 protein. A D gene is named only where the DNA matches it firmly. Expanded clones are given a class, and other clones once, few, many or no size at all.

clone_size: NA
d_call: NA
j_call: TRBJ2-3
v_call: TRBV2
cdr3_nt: TGTGCCAGCAGCACAGATACGCAGTATTTT
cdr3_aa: CASSTDTQYF

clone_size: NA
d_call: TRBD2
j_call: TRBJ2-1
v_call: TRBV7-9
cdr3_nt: TGTGCCAGCAGTTCGGGACTAGCCGGTGAGCAGTTCTTC
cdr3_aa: CASSSGLAGEQFF

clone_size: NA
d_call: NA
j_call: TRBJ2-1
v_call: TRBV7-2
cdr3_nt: TGTGCCAGCAGCTTAACAGACGGAATTGTGGATGAGCAGTTCTTC
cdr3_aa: CASSLTDGIVDEQFF

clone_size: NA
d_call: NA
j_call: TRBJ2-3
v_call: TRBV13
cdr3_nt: TGTGCCAGCAGCGGGGGCGGGGCGGGGGTTAGCACAGATACGCAGTATTTT
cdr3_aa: CASSGGGAGVSTDTQYF

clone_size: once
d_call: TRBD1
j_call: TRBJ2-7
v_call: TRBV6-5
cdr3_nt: TGTGCCAGCAGTTTGGGACAGTCCTACGAGCAGTACTTC
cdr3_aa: CASSLGQSYEQYF

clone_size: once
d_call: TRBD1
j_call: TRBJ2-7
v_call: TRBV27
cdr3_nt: TGTGCCAGCAGTCCGGCGACAGGGGCCTACGAGCAGTACTTC
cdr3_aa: CASSPATGAYEQYF

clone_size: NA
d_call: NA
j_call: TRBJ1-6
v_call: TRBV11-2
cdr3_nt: TGTGCCAGCAGCCTGATTCCGGTGCCCAAAAACGATTCACCCCTCCACTTT
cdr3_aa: CASSLIPVPKNDSPLHF

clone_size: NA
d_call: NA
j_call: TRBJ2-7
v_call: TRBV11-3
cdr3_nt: TGTGCCAGCAGCTTAGGGGACTCGGGCGAGCAGTACTTC
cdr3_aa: CASSLGDSGEQYF

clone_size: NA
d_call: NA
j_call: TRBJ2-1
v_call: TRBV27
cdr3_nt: TGTGCCAGCAGTTTATACGCCTACAATGAGCAGTTCTTC
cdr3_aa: CASSLYAYNEQFF

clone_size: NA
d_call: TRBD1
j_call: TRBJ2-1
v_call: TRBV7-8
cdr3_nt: TGTGCCAGCAGCTTACCACAGGGGCAAAGCTCCTACAATGAGCAGTTCTTC
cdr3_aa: CASSLPQGQSSYNEQFF

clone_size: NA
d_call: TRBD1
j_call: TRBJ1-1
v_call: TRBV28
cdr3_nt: TGTGCCAGCAGTTTAGGACAGGGGGCGAGATGGACTGAAGCTTTCTTT
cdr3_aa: CASSLGQGARWTEAFF

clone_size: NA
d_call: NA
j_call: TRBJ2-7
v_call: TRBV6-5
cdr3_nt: TGTGCCAGCAGTTACCGAGAGGGGTCTTACGAGCAGTACTTC
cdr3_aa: CASSYREGSYEQYF

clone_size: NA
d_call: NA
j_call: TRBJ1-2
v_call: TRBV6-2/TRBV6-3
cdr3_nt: TGTGCCAGCAGTTACTCGACGGGGGCAAACTATGGCTACACCTTC
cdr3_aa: CASSYSTGANYGYTF

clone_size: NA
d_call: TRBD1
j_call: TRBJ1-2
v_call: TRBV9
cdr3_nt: TGTGCCAGCAGCGCCGGGACAGGGACCGGCTACACCTTC
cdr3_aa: CASSAGTGTGYTF

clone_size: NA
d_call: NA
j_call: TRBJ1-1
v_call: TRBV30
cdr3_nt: TGTGCCTGGAGCCGGACGGCGAACACTGAAGCTTTCTTT
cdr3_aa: CAWSRTANTEAFF

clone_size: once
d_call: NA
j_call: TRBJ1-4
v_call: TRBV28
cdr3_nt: TGTGCCAGCAGTTTACCGCAGGGAGGTGAAAAACTGTTTTTT
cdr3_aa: CASSLPQGGEKLFF

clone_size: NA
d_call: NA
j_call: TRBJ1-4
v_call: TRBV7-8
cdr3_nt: TGTGCCAGCAGCCCACAATCAGCTAATGAAAAACTGTTTTTT
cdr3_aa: CASSPQSANEKLFF

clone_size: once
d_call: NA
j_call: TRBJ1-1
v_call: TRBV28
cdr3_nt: TGTGCCAGCAGTTCGTTAGTCCGAGGCACTGAAGCTTTCTTT
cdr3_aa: CASSSLVRGTEAFF

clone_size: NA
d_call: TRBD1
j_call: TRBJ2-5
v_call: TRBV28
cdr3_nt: TGTGCCAGCAGTTGGGACAGACAAGAGACCCAGTACTTC
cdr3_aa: CASSWDRQETQYF

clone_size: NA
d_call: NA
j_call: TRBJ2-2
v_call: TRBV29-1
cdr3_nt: TGCAGCGTCGAATGGGGGACCGGGGAGCTGTTTTTT
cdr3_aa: CSVEWGTGELFF

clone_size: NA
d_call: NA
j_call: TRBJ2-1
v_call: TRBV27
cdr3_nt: TGTGCCAGCAGTTTGGGGGGGCCCTACAATGAGCAGTTCTTC
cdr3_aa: CASSLGGPYNEQFF

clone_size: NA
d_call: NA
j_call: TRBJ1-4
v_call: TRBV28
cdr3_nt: TGTGCCAGCAGTTTGATCTCACAGGTGGGCGAAAAACTGTTTTTT
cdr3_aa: CASSLISQVGEKLFF

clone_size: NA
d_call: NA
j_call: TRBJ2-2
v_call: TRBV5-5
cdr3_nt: TGTGCCAGCAGCTTGGGGGGTGCTGGGCCAGACAACACCGGGGAGCTGTTTTTT
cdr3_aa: CASSLGGAGPDNTGELFF

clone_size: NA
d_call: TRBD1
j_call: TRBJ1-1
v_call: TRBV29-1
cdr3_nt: TGCAGCGCGACAGGGGGCGAAGGTGAAGCTTTCTTT
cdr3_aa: CSATGGEGEAFF

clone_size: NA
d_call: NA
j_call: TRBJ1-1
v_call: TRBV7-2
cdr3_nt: TGTGCCAGCAGCTTAGTTACCGGGCCGAACACTGAAGCTTTCTTT
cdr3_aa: CASSLVTGPNTEAFF

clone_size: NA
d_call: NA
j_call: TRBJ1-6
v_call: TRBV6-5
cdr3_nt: TGTGCCAGCAGTTTAGGACAGTACGGGCCACCCCTCCACTTT
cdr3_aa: CASSLGQYGPPLHF

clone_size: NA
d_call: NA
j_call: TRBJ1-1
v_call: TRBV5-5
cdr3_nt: TGTGCCAGCAGCTTGTCGGTATTATATCCGGGGGCTGAAGCTTTCTTT
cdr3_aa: CASSLSVLYPGAEAFF

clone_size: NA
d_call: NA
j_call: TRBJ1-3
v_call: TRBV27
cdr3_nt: TGTGCCAGCAGTTTAGGTCGTGGAAACACCATATATTTT
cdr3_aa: CASSLGRGNTIYF

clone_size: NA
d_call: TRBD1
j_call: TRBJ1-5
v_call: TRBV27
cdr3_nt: TGTGCCAGCAGTCTCACAGGGGATCAGCCCCAGCATTTT
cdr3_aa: CASSLTGDQPQHF

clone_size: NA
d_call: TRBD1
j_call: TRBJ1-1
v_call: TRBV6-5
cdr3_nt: TGTGCCAGCAGACGGGGACAGTTGAACACTGAAGCTTTCTTT
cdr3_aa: CASRRGQLNTEAFF

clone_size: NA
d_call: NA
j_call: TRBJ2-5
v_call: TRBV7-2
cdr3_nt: TGTGCCAGCAGCTTAGTTGGCGAAACCCAAGAGACCCAGTACTTC
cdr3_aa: CASSLVGETQETQYF

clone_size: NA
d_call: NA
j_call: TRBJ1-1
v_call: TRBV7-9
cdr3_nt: TGTGCCAGCAGCCTACATAACACTGAAGCTTTCTTT
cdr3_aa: CASSLHNTEAFF

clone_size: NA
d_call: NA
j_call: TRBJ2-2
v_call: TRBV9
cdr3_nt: TGTGCCAGCAGCGTATATTTCGGTACCGGGGAGCTGTTTTTT
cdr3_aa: CASSVYFGTGELFF

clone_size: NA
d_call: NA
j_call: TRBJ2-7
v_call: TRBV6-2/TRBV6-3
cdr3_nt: TGTGCCAGCAGTTATGGGGTGTACGAGCAGTACTTC
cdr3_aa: CASSYGVYEQYF

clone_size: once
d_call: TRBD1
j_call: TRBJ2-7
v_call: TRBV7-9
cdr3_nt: TGTGCCAGCAGCTCCCCCCCGGGACAGGGGGGCTACGAGCAGTACTTC
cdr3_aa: CASSSPPGQGGYEQYF

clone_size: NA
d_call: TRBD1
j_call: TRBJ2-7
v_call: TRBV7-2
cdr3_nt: TGTGCCAGCAGCTTAGGATGGGGACAGGGTGGCTACGAGCAGTACTTC
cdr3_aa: CASSLGWGQGGYEQYF

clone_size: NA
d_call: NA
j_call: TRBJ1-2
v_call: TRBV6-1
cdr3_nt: TGTGCCAGCAGTGAAGCGTCATGGGAGCCTTCAAACTATGGCTACACCTTC
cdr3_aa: CASSEASWEPSNYGYTF

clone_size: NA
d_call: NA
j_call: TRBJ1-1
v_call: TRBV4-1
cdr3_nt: TGCGCCAGCAGCCAAGTTGGACAGCCTAACACTGAAGCTTTCTTT
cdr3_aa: CASSQVGQPNTEAFF

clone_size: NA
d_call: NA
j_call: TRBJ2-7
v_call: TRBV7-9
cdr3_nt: TGTGCCAGCAGCGATCCCCAGGGGAAGGTTCACGAGCAGTACTTC
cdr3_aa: CASSDPQGKVHEQYF

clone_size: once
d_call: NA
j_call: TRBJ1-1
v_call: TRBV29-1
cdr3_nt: TGCAGCGTTGAGGACGGGGCGAACACTGAAGCTTTCTTT
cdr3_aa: CSVEDGANTEAFF

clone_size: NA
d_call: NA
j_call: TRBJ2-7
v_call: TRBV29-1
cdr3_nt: TGCAGCGTTGAACTTGGCCAGGGGTCCTACGAGCAGTACTTC
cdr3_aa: CSVELGQGSYEQYF

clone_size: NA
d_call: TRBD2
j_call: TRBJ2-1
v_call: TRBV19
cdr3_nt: TGTGCCAGTAGTTTTATAGCGGGGGGGGATTACAATGAGCAGTTCTTC
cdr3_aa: CASSFIAGGDYNEQFF

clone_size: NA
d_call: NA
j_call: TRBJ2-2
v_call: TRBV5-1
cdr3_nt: TGCGCCAGCAGGGGAGACACCGGGGAGCTGTTTTTT
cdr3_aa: CASRGDTGELFF

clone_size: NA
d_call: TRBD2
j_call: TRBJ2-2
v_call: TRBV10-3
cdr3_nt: TGTGCCATCCCGGGACTAGCGAACACCGGGGAGCTGTTTTTT
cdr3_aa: CAIPGLANTGELFF

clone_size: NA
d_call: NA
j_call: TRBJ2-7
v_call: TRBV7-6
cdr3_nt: TGTGCCAGCAGCTTAGACGCCGGGGACTACGAGCAGTACTTC
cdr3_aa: CASSLDAGDYEQYF

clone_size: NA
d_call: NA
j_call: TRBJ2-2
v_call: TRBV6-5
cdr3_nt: TGTGCCACGCTTCGTAGTGGAGGGAAGGCCGGGGAGCTGTTTTTT
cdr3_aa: CATLRSGGKAGELFF

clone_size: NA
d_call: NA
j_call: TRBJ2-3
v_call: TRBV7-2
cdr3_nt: TGTGCCAGCAGCGAGGTGGACAATTTACGGTCGGGGTATTTT
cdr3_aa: CASSEVDNLRSGYF

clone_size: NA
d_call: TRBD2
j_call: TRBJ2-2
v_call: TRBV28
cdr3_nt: TGTGCCAGCAGTTTACCCTCTAGCGGGGGGGCCATCACCGGGGAGCTGTTTTTT
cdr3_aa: CASSLPSSGGAITGELFF

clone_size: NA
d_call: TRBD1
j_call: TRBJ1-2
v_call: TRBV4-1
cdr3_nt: TGCGCCAGCAGCCAAGAGAGGGCAGGGGGGTACTATGGCTACACCTTC
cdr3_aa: CASSQERAGGYYGYTF

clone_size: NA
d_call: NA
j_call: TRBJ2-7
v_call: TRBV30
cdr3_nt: TGTGCCTGGAGTATCGGGGGCTACGAGCAGTACTTC
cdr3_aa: CAWSIGGYEQYF

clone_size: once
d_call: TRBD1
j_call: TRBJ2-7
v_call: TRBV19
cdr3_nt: TGTGCCAGTAGTATGGGGGGACAGGGGGTGAACTACGAGCAGTACTTC
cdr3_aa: CASSMGGQGVNYEQYF

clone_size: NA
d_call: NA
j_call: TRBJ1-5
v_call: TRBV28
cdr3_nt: TGTGCCAGCAGCCTGGGGCTGGGGGGCAATCAGCCCCAGCATTTT
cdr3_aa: CASSLGLGGNQPQHF

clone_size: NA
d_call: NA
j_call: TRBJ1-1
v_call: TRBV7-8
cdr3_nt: TGTGCCAGCAGCTTAGAGTTGAACACTGAAGCTTTCTTT
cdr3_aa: CASSLELNTEAFF

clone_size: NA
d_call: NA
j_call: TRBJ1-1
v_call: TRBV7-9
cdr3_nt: TGTGCCAGCAGCATACAGTTGAACACTGAAGCTTTCTTT
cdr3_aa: CASSIQLNTEAFF

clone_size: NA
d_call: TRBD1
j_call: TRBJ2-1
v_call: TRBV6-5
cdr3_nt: TGTGCCAGCAGTCCCTCAGGACAGGGAAATGAGCAGTTCTTC
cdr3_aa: CASSPSGQGNEQFF

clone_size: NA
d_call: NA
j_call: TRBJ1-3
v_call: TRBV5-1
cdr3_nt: TGCGCCAGCAGCCCAGGACGATCTGGAAACACCATATATTTT
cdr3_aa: CASSPGRSGNTIYF

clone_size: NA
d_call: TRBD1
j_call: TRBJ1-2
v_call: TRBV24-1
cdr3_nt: TGTGCCACCAGTGTCACGAGGGGACAGGGATATGGCTACACCTTC
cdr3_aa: CATSVTRGQGYGYTF

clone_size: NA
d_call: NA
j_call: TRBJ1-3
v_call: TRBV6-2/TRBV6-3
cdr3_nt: TGTGCCAGCAGTTACGTCGCGGGGGCGTCTGGAAACACCATATATTTT
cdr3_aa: CASSYVAGASGNTIYF

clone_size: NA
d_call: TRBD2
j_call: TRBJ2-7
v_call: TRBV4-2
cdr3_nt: TGTGCCAGCAGCCAAGCCGGGACTACGTCTTACGAGCAGTACTTC
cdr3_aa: CASSQAGTTSYEQYF